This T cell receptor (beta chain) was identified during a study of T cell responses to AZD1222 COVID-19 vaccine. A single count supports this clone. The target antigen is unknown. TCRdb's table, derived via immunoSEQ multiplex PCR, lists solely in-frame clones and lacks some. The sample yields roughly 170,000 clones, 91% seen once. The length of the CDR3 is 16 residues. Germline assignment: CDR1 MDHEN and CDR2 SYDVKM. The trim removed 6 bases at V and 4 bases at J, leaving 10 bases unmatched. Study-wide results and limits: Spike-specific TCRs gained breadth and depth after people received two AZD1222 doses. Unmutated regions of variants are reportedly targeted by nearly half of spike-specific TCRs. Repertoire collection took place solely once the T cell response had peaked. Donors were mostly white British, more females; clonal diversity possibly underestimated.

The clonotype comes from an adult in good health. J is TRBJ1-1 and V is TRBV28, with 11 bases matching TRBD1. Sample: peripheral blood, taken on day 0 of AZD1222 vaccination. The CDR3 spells CASRRTGGDRGTEAFF. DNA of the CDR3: TGTGCCAGCAGACGGACAGGGGGCGATCGAGGCACTGAAGCTTTCTTT.